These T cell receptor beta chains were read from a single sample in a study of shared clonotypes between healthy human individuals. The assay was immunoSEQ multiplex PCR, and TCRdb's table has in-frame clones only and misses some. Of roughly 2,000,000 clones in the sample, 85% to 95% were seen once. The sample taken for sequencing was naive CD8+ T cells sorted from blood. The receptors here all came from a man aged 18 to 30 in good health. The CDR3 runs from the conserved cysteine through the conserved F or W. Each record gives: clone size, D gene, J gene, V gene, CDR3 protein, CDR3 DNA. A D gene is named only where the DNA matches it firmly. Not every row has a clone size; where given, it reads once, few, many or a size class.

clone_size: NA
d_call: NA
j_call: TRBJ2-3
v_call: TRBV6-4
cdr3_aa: CASSEGLLASDTQYF
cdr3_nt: TGTGCCAGCAGTGAAGGACTTTTGGCGTCGGATACGCAGTATTTT

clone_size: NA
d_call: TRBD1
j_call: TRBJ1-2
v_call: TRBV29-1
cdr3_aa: CSVGQGAGYGYTF
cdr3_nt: TGCAGCGTTGGACAGGGGGCCGGCTATGGCTACACCTTC

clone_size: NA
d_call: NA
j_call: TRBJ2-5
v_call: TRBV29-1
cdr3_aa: CSVVTGLETQYF
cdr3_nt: TGCAGCGTCGTGACAGGATTAGAGACCCAGTACTTC

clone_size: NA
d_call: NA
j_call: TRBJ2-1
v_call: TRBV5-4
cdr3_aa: CASSSLTEQFF
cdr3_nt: TGTGCCAGCAGCTCCCTGACTGAGCAGTTCTTC

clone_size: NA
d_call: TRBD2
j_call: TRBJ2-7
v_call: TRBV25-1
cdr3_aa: CASSGSSGRALEEQYF
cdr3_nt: TGTGCCAGCAGTGGGAGTAGCGGGAGGGCCTTGGAAGAGCAGTACTTC

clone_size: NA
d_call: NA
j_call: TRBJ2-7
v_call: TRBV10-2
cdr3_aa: CASSDENYYEQYF
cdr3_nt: TGCGCCAGCAGTGACGAAAACTACTACGAGCAGTACTTC

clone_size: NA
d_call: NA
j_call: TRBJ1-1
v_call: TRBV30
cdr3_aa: CAWSVDSGVGNTEAFF
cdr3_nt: TGTGCCTGGAGTGTAGATTCTGGGGTCGGGAACACTGAAGCTTTCTTT

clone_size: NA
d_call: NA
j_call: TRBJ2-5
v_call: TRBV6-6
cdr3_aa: CASKGTYLQETQYF
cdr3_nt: TGTGCCAGCAAAGGGACTTATCTACAAGAGACCCAGTACTTC

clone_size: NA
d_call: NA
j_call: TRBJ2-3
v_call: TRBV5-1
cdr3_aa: CASSLDGTDTQYF
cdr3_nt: TGCGCCAGCAGCTTAGATGGGACAGATACGCAGTATTTT

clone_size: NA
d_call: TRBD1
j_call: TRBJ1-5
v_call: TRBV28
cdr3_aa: CASSFMTGVEQPQHF
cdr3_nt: TGTGCCAGCAGTTTCATGACAGGGGTAGAACAGCCCCAGCATTTT

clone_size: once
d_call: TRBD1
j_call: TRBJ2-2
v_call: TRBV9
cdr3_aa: CASSTDRDDTGELFF
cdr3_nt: TGTGCCAGCAGCACAGACAGGGATGACACCGGGGAGCTGTTTTTT

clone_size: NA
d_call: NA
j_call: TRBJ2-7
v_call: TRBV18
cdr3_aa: CASSPPGAREQYF
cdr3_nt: TGTGCCAGCTCACCACCAGGGGCGCGCGAGCAGTACTTC

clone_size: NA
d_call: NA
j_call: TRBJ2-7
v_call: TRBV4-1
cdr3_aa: CASSPQPAPGEQYF
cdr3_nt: TGCGCCAGCAGCCCTCAGCCGGCCCCTGGCGAGCAGTACTTC

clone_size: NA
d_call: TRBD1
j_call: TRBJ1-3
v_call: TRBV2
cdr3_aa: CASTPPRTGSGNTIYF
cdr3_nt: TGTGCCAGCACCCCGCCCCGGACAGGCTCTGGAAACACCATATATTTT

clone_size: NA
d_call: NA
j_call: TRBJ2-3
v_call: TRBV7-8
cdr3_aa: CASSPLDNRDTQYF
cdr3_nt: TGTGCCAGCAGTCCCCTGGACAACCGAGATACGCAGTATTTT

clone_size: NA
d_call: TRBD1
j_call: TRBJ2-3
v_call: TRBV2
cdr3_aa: CASSEGQGADTQYF
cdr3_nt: TGTGCCAGCAGTGAGGGACAGGGGGCAGATACGCAGTATTTT

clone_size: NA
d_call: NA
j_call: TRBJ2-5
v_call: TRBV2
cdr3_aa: CASSGAEETQYF
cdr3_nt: TGTGCCAGCAGTGGGGCAGAAGAGACCCAGTACTTC

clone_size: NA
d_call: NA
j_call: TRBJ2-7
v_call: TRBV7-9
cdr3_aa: CASSLTPYEQYF
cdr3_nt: TGTGCCAGCAGCCTAACCCCTTACGAGCAGTACTTC

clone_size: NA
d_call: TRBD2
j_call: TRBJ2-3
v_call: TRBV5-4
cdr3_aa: CASSTETSGGPFTDTQYF
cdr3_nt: TGTGCCAGCAGCACGGAGACTAGCGGGGGGCCTTTCACAGATACGCAGTATTTT

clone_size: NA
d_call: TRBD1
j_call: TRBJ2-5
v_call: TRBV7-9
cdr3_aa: CASSANNRGIPFQETQYF
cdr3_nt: TGTGCCAGCAGCGCAAACAACAGGGGAATCCCGTTCCAAGAGACCCAGTACTTC

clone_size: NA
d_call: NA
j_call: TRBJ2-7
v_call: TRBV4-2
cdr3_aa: CASSQGRTSYEQYF
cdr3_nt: TGTGCCAGCAGCCAAGGCAGAACCTCCTACGAGCAGTACTTC

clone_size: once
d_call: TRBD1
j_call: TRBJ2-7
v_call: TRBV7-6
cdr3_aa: CASSPGTGITYGYEQYF
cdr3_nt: TGTGCCAGCAGCCCCGGGACAGGCATCACGTACGGATACGAGCAGTACTTC

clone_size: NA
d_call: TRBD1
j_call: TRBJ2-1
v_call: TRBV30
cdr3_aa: CAWSALQGNEQFF
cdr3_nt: TGTGCCTGGAGTGCCCTACAGGGGAATGAGCAGTTCTTC

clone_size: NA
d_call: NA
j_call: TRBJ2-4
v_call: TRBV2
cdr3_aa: CASSDRETSSKNIQYF
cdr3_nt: TGTGCCAGCAGTGATAGGGAGACTTCATCCAAAAACATTCAGTACTTC

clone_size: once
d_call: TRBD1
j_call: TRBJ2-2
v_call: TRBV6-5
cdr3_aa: CASSLTGEAGELFF
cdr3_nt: TGTGCCAGCAGCCTGACAGGGGAGGCCGGGGAGCTGTTTTTT

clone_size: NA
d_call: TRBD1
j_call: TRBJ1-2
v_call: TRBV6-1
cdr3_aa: CASKGQLYGYTF
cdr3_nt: TGTGCCAGCAAGGGACAGTTATATGGCTACACCTTC

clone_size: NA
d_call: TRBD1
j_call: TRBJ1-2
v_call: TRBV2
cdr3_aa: CASSEAGRQGDYGYTF
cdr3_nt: TGTGCCAGCAGTGAAGCGGGGAGACAGGGAGACTATGGCTACACCTTC

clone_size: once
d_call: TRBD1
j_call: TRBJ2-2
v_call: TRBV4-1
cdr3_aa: CASSQVTGGTGELFF
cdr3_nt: TGCGCCAGCAGCCAAGTAACAGGGGGGACCGGGGAGCTGTTTTTT

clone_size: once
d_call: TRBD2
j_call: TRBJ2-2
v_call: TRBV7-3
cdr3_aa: CASSLTVGGTGELFF
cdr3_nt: TGTGCCAGCAGCTTAACGGTCGGGGGGACCGGGGAGCTGTTTTTT

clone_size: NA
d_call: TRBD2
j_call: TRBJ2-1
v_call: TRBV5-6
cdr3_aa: CASSLAASGYNEQFF
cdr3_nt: TGTGCCAGCAGCTTGGCCGCTAGCGGTTACAATGAGCAGTTCTTC

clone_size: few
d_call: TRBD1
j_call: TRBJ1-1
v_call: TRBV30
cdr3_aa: CAWTRQGESTEAFF
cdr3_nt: TGTGCCTGGACAAGACAGGGAGAGAGCACTGAAGCTTTCTTT

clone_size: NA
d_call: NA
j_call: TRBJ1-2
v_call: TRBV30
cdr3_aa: CAWSVSTVYGYTF
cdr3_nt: TGTGCCTGGAGTGTCAGCACGGTATATGGCTACACCTTC

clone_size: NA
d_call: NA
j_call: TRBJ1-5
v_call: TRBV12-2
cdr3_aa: CASRLDRAGTEENFWQPQHF
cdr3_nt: TGTGCAAGTCGCTTAGATCGAGCGGGGACGGAGGAAAATTTTTGGCAGCCCCAGCATTTT

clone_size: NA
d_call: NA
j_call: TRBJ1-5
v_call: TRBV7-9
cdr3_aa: CASSSPNDQPQHF
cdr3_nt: TGTGCCAGCAGCTCGCCCAACGATCAGCCCCAGCATTTT

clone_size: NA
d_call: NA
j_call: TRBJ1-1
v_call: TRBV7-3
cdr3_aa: CASSLDGGFTEAFF
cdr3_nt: TGTGCCAGCAGCTTAGACGGGGGCTTCACTGAAGCTTTCTTT

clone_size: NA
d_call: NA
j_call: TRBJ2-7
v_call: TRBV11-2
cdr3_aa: CASSLRQGLYEQYF
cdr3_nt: TGTGCCAGCAGCTTACGGCAGGGGCTCTACGAGCAGTACTTC

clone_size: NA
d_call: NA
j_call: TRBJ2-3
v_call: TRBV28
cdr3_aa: CASSPPHFGGWTDTQYF
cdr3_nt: TGTGCCAGCAGTCCACCTCATTTTGGAGGGTGGACAGATACGCAGTATTTT

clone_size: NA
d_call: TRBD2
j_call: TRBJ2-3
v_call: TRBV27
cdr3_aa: CATPGLAGGFSTDTQYF
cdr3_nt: TGTGCTACCCCCGGACTAGCGGGAGGGTTTAGCACAGATACGCAGTATTTT

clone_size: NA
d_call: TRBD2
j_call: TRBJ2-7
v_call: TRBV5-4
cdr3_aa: CASSPGTSKDEQYF
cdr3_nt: TGTGCCAGCAGCCCCGGGACTAGCAAAGACGAGCAGTACTTC

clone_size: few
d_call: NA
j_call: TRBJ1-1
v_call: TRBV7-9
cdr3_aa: CASSRQNTEAFF
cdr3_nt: TGTGCCAGCAGCAGACAGAACACTGAAGCTTTCTTT

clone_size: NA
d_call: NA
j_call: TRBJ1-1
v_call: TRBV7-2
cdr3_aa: CASSLGTLQLPEAFF
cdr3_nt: TGTGCCAGCAGCTTAGGTACACTCCAGCTACCTGAAGCTTTCTTT

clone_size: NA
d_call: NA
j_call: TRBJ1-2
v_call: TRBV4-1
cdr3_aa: CASSPAGAGYGYTF
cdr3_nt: TGCGCCAGCAGCCCGGCAGGGGCAGGCTATGGCTACACCTTC

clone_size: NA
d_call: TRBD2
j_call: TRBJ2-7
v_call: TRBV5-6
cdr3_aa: CASRGLATYEQYF
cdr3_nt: TGTGCCAGCAGGGGACTAGCGACCTACGAGCAGTACTTC

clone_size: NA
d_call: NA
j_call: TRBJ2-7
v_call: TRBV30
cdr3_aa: CAWSVPDTYYEQYF
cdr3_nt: TGTGCCTGGAGTGTCCCAGACACCTACTACGAGCAGTACTTC